Below, one TCR beta chain is given with its context. The antigen remains unidentified. The authors split each subset's genomic DNA evenly across several immunoSEQ plates. The data were produced by immunoSEQ multiplex PCR, yet TCRdb's version contains in-frame clones alone and is incomplete. The sample records 1.5 million to 2.5 million clones, about 95% being singletons. This entry belongs to a study of shared clonotypes between healthy human individuals. Findings and caveats of the study: The diversity represented, both genetic and in exposure history, was limited by few donors. Naive subsets, compared against memory subsets, generally had larger estimated richness values.

Positively selected for CCR7, the CD45RO-negative cells used as naive CD8 cells excluded terminally differentiated effector memory CD45RA+ cells. Donors comprised only Caucasian adults living in Nashville, Tennessee. The CDR3 totals 14 residues. Trimming took 2 bases from V and 3 from J, leaving 11 bases between them. The germline V gene has CDR1 MNHEY and CDR2 SVGAGI. The material sequenced was naive CD8+ T cells sorted from blood. V gene TRBV6-5 combines with J gene TRBJ2-7; D might be TRBD1 (6 bases). The receptor was derived from a man between 18 and 29 years old in good health. The CDR3 DNA follows: TGTGCCAGCAGTTACGAGGGGGAGAACTACGAGCAGTACTTC. It specifies CASSYEGENYEQYF.